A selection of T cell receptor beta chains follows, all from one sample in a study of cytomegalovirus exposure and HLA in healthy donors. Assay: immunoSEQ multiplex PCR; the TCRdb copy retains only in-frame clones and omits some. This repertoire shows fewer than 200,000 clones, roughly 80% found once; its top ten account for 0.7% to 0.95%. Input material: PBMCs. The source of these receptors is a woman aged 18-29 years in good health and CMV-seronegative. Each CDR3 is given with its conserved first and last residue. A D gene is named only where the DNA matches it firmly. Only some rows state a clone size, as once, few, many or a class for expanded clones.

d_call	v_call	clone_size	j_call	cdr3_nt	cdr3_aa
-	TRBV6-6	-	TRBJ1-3	TGTGCCAGCAGTTACGCGTGGGCTTTTGGAAACACCATATATTTT	CASSYAWAFGNTIYF
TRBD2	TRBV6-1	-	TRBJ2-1	TGTGCCAGCCGACTAGCGGGAGGGAGGGATGAGCAGTTCTTC	CASRLAGGRDEQFF
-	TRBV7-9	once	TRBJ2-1	TGTGCCAGCAGCACCTCGGGAAGAGACCGTTACAATGAGCAGTTCTTC	CASSTSGRDRYNEQFF
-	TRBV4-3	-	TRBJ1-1	TGCGCCAGCAGCCCCCGGGGGGGGGCGAACACTGAAGCTTTCTTT	CASSPRGGANTEAFF
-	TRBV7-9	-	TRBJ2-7	TGTGCCAGCAGCTTCGGGTCCTACGAGCAGTACTTC	CASSFGSYEQYF
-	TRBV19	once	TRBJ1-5	TGTGCCAGTAGTATCCACGGAGCCGTCGGCAATCAGCCCCAGCATTTT	CASSIHGAVGNQPQHF
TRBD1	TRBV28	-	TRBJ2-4	TGTGCCAGCAGCCCGGACAGGGCGGGTCGAAACATTCAGTACTTC	CASSPDRAGRNIQYF
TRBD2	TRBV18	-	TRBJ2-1	TGTGCCAGCTCACTTACTAGCGGTGGAACGTCCTACAATGAGCAGTTCTTC	CASSLTSGGTSYNEQFF
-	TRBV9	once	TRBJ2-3	TGTGCCAGCAGCGTCGGACTGTCATCAGATACGCAGTATTTT	CASSVGLSSDTQYF
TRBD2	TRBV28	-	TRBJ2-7	TGTGCCAGCAGTTTACCTCGACTAGCTCTCGAGCAGTACTTC	CASSLPRLALEQYF
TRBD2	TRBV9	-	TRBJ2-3	TGTGCCAGCAGCGTAGCGTCGGCTAGCGGGAGGACAGATACGCAGTATTTT	CASSVASASGRTDTQYF
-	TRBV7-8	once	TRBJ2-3	TGTGCCAGCAGCTTAGAATCAACGACCGGAGCTACGCAGTATTTT	CASSLESTTGATQYF
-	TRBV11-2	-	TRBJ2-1	TGTGCCAGCAGCTTAGTCTCAGCTAGATTCTACAATGAGCAGTTCTTC	CASSLVSARFYNEQFF
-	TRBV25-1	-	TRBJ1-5	TGTGCCAGCAGTGAATATTGGGCAGGGTCGGTCGAGCAGCCCCAGCATTTT	CASSEYWAGSVEQPQHF
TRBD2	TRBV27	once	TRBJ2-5	TGTGCCAGCAGTCGGACTAGCGGACCGCAAGAGACCCAGTACTTC	CASSRTSGPQETQYF
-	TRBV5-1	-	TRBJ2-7	TGCGCCAGCAGCATCAGGGGCGCCCTCTACGAGCAGTACTTC	CASSIRGALYEQYF
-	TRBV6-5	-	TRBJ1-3	TGTGCCAGCAGTGGTCACAGGGCTGGAAACACCATATATTTT	CASSGHRAGNTIYF
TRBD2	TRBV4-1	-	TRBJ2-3	TGCGCCAGCAGCCAAACTAGCGGTACGCAGTATTTT	CASSQTSGTQYF
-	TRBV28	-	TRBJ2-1	TGTGCCAGTACGAACTCGGACAGAGCCAATGAGCAGTTCTTC	CASTNSDRANEQFF
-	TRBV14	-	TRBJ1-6	TGTGCCAGCAGCCAAGATCGAGGCAGAAATAATTCACCCCTCCACTTT	CASSQDRGRNNSPLHF
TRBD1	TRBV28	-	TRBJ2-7	TGTGCCAGCAGTTTCGTAGGGGACAGGGGGAGATACGAGCAGTACTTC	CASSFVGDRGRYEQYF
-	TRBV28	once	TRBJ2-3	TGTGCCAGCAGTTTATTCCGGTCCACAGATACGCAGTATTTT	CASSLFRSTDTQYF
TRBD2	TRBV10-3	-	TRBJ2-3	TGTGCCACCCAGAGAGGGACTAGCGGTATAGATACGCAGTATTTT	CATQRGTSGIDTQYF
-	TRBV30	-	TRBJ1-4	TGTGCCTGGAGGGACTTCTTCGCATCAACTAATGAAAAACTGTTTTTT	CAWRDFFASTNEKLFF
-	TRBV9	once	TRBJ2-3	TGTGCCAGCAGCGTAGCCCCCCCCGGGACTCGGGTAGGGAGCGGCACAGATACGCAGTATTTT	CASSVAPPGTRVGSGTDTQYF
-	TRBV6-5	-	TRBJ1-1	TGTGCCAGCAGTTACTCGAAATGGGGGGGCACTGAAGCTTTCTTT	CASSYSKWGGTEAFF
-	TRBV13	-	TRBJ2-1	TGTGCCAGCAGCTTAGCAAGCCGGCGGAACCAGTTCTTC	CASSLASRRNQFF
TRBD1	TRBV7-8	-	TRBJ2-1	TGTGCCAGCAGAGACAGGGAGTTATACAATGAGCAGTTCTTC	CASRDRELYNEQFF
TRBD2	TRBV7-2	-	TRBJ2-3	TGTGCCAGCAGCTTCGGACTAGCCGGAGATACGCAGTATTTT	CASSFGLAGDTQYF
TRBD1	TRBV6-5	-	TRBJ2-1	TGTGCCAGCAGCGAGGGACAGGGGTCCTACAATGAGCAGTTCTTC	CASSEGQGSYNEQFF
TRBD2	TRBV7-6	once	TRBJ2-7	TGTGCCAGCAGCATGGGAGGCGGGAGGGTGGGCGAGCAGTACTTC	CASSMGGGRVGEQYF
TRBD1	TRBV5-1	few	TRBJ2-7	TGCGCCAGCAGCTTGGCGAGGGGACAGGGTACCTACGAGCAGTACTTC	CASSLARGQGTYEQYF
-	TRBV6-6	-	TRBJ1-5	TGTGCCAGCAAGGCAGGCTCGGAGCCCCAGCATTTT	CASKAGSEPQHF
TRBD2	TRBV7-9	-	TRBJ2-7	TGTTCCAGCAGCTCACCACTCTGGCGGGGGTACGAGCAGTACTTC	CSSSSPLWRGYEQYF
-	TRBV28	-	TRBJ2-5	TGTGCCAGCAGTCCACCGCGAGGTAACGCAGAGACCCAGTACTTC	CASSPPRGNAETQYF
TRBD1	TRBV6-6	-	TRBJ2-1	TGTGCCAGCAGTGACAGGGGCAATGAGCAGTTCTTC	CASSDRGNEQFF
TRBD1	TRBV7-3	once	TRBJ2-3	TGTGCCAGCAGCCTAACAGGGGGCGGAGATACGCAGTATTTT	CASSLTGGGDTQYF
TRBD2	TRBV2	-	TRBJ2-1	TGTGCCAGCAAGGGGACAGGGACAGGGACTAGCGGGAGGGCCGGAAGGAATGAGCAGTTCTTC	CASKGTGTGTSGRAGRNEQFF
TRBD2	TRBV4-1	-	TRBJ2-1	TGCGCCAGCAGCCTTGGAAGTCAAAGCGGGAGGGCCAATGAGCAGTTCTTC	CASSLGSQSGRANEQFF
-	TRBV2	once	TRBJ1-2	TGTGCCAGCAGTGAAGGAAACTATGACTACACCTTC	CASSEGNYDYTF
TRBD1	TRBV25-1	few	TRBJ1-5	TGTGCCAGCAGTGGGACAGGGGGAGGCAATCAGCCCCAGCATTTT	CASSGTGGGNQPQHF
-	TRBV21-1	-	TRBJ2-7	TGTGCCAGCAGCAAGGCCCCGGGACAGGGTCAACACGAGCAGTACTTC	CASSKAPGQGQHEQYF
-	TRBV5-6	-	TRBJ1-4	TGTGCCAGCAGCTTGGGCGGGAGGAATGAAAAACTGTTTTTT	CASSLGGRNEKLFF
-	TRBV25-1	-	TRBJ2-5	TGTGCCAGCAGACAGGGTCAGGAGACCCAGTACTTC	CASRQGQETQYF
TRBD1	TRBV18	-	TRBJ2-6	TGTGCCAGCTCACTTGGTAGGACAGGGGAGGCCAACGTCCTGACTTTC	CASSLGRTGEANVLTF
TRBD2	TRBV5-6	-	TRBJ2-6	TGTGCCAGCAGCCTAATCACTAGCGTTCACTCTGGGGCCAACGTCCTGACTTTC	CASSLITSVHSGANVLTF
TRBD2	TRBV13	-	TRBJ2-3	TGTGCCAGCAGCCGCCAGACTAGCGGCACAGATACGCAGTATTTT	CASSRQTSGTDTQYF
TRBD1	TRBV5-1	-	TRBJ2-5	TGCGCCAGCAGCCCCGATCCGGGACAGCCTCAAGAGACCCAGTACTTC	CASSPDPGQPQETQYF
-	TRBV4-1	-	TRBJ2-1	TGCGCCAGCAGCCCCCCGTACAGAGTCCGAGTCGGGGATGAGCAGTTCTTC	CASSPPYRVRVGDEQFF
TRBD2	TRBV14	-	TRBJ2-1	TGTGCCAGCAGCCAGATGGGACTAGCGGGCTCGAGGGATTACAATGAGCAGTTCTTC	CASSQMGLAGSRDYNEQFF
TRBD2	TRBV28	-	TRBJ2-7	TGTGCCAGCAGTCGGGCGTTGGAAGAAATAGCGGGAGACCGAAGTAAGCAGTACTTC	CASSRALEEIAGDRSKQYF
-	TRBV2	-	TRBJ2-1	TGTGCCAGCAAATTTTGGACACCCCAAGAGCAGTTCTTC	CASKFWTPQEQFF
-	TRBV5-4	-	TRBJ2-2	TGTGCCAGCAGCCGGAGGGCCGGAGGCGGGGAGCTGTTTTTT	CASSRRAGGGELFF
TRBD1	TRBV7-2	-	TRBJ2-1	TGTGCCAGCAGCTTAGCGGGAACAGGGGGTAATGAGCAGTTCTTC	CASSLAGTGGNEQFF
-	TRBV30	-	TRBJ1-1	TGTGCCTGGAGTCAACGGGAGACTGAAGCTTTCTTT	CAWSQRETEAFF
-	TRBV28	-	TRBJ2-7	TGTGCCAGCAGCCCCAGCAGGGGAGAGCCCTACGAGCAGTACTTC	CASSPSRGEPYEQYF